Following are 3 T cell receptor beta chains from one sample sequenced in a study of long-term antiretroviral therapy in people with HIV. Survey-level resolution applied to immunoSEQ assay v3.0. This table comes from immunoSEQ multiplex PCR, and its TCRdb copy is limited to in-frame clones, with some not included. Of roughly 13,000 clones detected, about 78% appear once; the ten largest clones hold approximately 15%. Sample: unsorted PBMCs, taken 1.3 years after starting antiretroviral therapy. These TCRs come from a woman aged 18-35 years with HIV.

This chain uses TRBV28 with TRBJ2-1; TRBD1 matches 7 bases. The junction had 11 bases not matched to a gene; V was cut back by 2 bases and J by 7 bases. Germline CDR1 is MDHEN and CDR2 is SYDVKM. The CDR3 runs 16 residues. Here the CDR3 reads CASSLTRLTGMNEQFF. The CDR3 nucleotides read TGTGCCAGCAGTTTAACCCGATTGACAGGGATGAATGAGCAGTTCTTC. Full variable domain (remainder filled in from reference TRBV28 and TRBJ2-1): DVKVTQSSRYLVKRTGEKVFLECVQDMDHENMFWYRQDPGLGLRLIYFSYDVKMKEKGDIPEGYSVSREKKERFSLILESASTNQTSMYLCASSLTRLTGMNEQFFGPGTRLTVL.

The table lists this clone with a few counts. The chain joins TRBV6-5 to TRBJ1-6; the match to TRBD1 covers 7 bases. V lost 5 bases, J lost 7 bases, and 5 bases stayed unmatched. CDR3 length: 14 amino acids. Germline V gene data show CDR1 as MNHEY and CDR2 as SVGAGI. The CDR3 region has the DNA TGTGCCAGCAGTGTCAACAGGGGAAATTCACCCCTCCACTTT. Protein product: CASSVNRGNSPLHF.

Judged by abundance, this clone is medium-sized. J is TRBJ1-2 and V is TRBV27; weak D call: TRBD1 (5 bases). The CDR3 is 15 amino acids. The germline V gene has CDR1 MNHEY and CDR2 SMNVEV (reference sequence). Trimming cost V 0 bases and J 7 bases, with 15 bases left between them. The CDR3 region has the DNA TGTGCCAGCAGTTTATCTATGGTCGGGGGGACTGGCTACACCTTC. Protein: CASSLSMVGGTGYTF.